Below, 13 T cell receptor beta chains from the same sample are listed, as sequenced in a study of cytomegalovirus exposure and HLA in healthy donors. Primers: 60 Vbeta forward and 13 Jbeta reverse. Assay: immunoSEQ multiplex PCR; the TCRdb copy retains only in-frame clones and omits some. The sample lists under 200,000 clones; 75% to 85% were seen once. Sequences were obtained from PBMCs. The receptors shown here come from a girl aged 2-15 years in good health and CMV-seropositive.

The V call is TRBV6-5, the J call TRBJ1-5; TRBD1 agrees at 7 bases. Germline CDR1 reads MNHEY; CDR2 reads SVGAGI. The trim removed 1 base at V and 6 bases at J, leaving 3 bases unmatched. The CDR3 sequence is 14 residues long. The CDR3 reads CASSYYRGSQPQHF. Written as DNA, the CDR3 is TGTGCCAGCAGTTACTACAGGGGCAGTCAGCCCCAGCATTTT.

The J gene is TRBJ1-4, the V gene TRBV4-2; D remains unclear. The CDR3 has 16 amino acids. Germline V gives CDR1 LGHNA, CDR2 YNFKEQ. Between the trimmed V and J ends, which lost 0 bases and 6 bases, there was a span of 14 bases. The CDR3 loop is CASSQDSETYYEKLFF. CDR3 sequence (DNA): TGTGCCAGCAGCCAAGACTCGGAGACCTACTATGAAAAACTGTTTTTT.

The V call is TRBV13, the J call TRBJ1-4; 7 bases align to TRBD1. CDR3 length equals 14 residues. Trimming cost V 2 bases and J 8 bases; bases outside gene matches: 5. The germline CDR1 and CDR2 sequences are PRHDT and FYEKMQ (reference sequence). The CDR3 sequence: CASSLRQGEEKLFF. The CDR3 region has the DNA TGTGCCAGCAGCTTACGGCAGGGGGAGGAAAAACTGTTTTTT.

The CDR3 bases are TGTGCCAGCAGTTACGCGGTGGGCAATGAGCAGTTCTTC. Its translation: CASSYAVGNEQFF. This chain links TRBV6-6 with TRBJ2-1; D is undetermined. This CDR3 contains 13 residues. The V end was cut by 2 bases, the J end by 6 bases, with 8 bases between. CDR1 is MNHNY and CDR2 is SVGAGI in the germline V gene (reference sequence).

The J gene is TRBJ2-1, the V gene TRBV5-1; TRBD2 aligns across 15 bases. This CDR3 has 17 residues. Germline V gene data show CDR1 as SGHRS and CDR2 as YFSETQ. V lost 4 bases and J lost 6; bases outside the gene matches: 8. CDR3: CASSQNWTSGGGNEQFF. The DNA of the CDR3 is TGCGCCAGCAGCCAGAATTGGACTAGCGGGGGGGGCAATGAGCAGTTCTTC. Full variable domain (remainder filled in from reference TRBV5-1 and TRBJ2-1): KAGVTQTPRYLIKTRGQQVTLSCSPISGHRSVSWYQQTPGQGLQFLFEYFSETQRNKGNFPGRFSGRQFSNSRSEMNVSTLELGDSALYLCASSQNWTSGGGNEQFFGPGTRLTVL.

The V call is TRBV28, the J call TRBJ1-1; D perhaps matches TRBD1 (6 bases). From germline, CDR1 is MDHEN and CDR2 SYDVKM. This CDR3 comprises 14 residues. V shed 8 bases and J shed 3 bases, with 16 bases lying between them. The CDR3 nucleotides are TGTGCCAGCTTTCAGGGGTGGGCCTACACTGAAGCTTTCTTT. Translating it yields CASFQGWAYTEAFF. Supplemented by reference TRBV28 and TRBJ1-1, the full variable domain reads DVKVTQSSRYLVKRTGEKVFLECVQDMDHENMFWYRQDPGLGLRLIYFSYDVKMKEKGDIPEGYSVSREKKERFSLILESASTNQTSMYLCASFQGWAYTEAFFGQGTRLTVV.

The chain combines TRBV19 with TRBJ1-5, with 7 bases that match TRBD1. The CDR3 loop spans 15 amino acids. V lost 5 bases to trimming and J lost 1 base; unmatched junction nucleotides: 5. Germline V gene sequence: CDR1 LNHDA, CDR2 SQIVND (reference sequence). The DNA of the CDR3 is TGTGCCAGTAGTGTCAACAGGGGCAGCAATCAGCCCCAGCATTTT. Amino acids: CASSVNRGSNQPQHF.

CDR3 sequence: CASSHGTSGMETQYF. The DNA for the CDR3 is TGTGCCAGCAGCCACGGGACTAGCGGGATGGAGACCCAGTACTTC. The rearrangement joins TRBV7-9 to TRBJ2-5; 13 positions agree with TRBD2. The CDR3 runs to 15 residues. Trimming cost V 5 bases and J 5 bases; bases outside gene matches: 5. Germline CDR1 SEHNR, CDR2 FQNEAQ (reference sequence). The complete variable domain, with remaining parts taken from reference TRBV7-9 and TRBJ2-5, reads DTGVSQNPRHKITKRGQNVTFRCDPISEHNRLYWYRQTLGQGPEFLTYFQNEAQLEKSRLLSDRFSAERPKGSFSTLEIQRTEQGDSAMYLCASSHGTSGMETQYFGPGTRLLVL.

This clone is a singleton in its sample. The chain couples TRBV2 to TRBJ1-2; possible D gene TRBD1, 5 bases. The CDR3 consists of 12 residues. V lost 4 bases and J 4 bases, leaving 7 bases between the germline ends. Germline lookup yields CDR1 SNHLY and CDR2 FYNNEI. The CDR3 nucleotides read TGTGCCAGCAGTGGACAGATCTATGGCTACACCTTC. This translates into CASSGQIYGYTF.

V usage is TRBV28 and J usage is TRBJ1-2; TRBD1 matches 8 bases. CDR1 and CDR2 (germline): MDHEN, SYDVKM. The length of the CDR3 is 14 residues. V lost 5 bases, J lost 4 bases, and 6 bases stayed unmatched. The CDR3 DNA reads TGTGCCAGCAGTCTTTGGACAGGGTTCTATGGCTACACCTTC. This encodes CASSLWTGFYGYTF.

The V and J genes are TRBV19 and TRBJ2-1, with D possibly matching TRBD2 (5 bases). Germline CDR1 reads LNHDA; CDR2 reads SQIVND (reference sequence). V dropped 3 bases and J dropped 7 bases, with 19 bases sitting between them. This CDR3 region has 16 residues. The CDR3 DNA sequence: TGTGCCAGTAGTATGATGTTGGTCCGGGGTCTAAATGAGCAGTTCTTC. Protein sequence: CASSMMLVRGLNEQFF.

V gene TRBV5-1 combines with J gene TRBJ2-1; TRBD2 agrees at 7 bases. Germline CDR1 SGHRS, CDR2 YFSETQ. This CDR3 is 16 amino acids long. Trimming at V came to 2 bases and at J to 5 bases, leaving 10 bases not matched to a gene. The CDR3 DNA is TGCGCCAGCAGCTTTGGTGGGAGGGTCGGGCACAATGAGCAGTTCTTC. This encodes CASSFGGRVGHNEQFF. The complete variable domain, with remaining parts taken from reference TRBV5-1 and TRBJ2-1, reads KAGVTQTPRYLIKTRGQQVTLSCSPISGHRSVSWYQQTPGQGLQFLFEYFSETQRNKGNFPGRFSGRQFSNSRSEMNVSTLELGDSALYLCASSFGGRVGHNEQFFGPGTRLTVL.

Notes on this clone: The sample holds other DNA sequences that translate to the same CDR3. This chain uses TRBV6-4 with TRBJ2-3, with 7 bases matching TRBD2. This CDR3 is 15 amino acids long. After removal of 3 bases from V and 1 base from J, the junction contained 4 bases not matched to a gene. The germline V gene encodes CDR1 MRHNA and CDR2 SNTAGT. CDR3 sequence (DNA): TGTGCCAGCAGTGAAGGGGCGGGAGGCACAGATACGCAGTATTTT. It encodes CASSEGAGGTDTQYF.